This T cell receptor (beta chain) was captured by sequencing in a study of cytomegalovirus exposure and HLA in healthy donors. Concerning this clone: Its cognate antigen is unknown.

This PCR relied on a set of 60 Vbeta primers and 13 Jbeta primers. The data were produced by immunoSEQ multiplex PCR, yet TCRdb's version contains in-frame clones alone and is incomplete. The sample includes 85,000 to 130,000 clones, roughly 80% seen only once; the top ten take about 1.7%. The CDR3 is 13 amino acids. Germline loops: CDR1 SEHNR, CDR2 FQNEAQ (reference sequence). V lost 5 bases, J lost 9 bases, and 14 bases lay in between. Study results and caveats: One cluster of highly shared sequence variants probably arose as a sequencing artifact.

At the time of sampling, donors were nominally healthy, though unrecorded immune exposures were likely. Sequencing used PBMCs. The origin of this receptor is a middle-aged woman in good health and CMV-seronegative. The chain employs TRBV7-9 and TRBJ2-1; D gene ambiguous. The CDR3 loop is CASSAPTRVEQFF. DNA of the CDR3: TGTGCCAGCAGCGCCCCGACTCGGGTTGAGCAGTTCTTC.